These T cell receptor beta chains were read from a single sample in a study of technical replicates of blood from a few donors. Clones were sequenced by immunoSEQ multiplex PCR, and TCRdb holds only the in-frame ones, with some missing. The data show approximately 99,000 clones, roughly 96% seen once. Sequenced: T cells isolated from PBMCs. These receptors all stem from a human donor in good health. Each CDR3 is given with its conserved first and last residue. A D gene is named only where the DNA matches it firmly. Clone sizes are given selectively: once, few, many, or a class where the clone is expanded.

TRBJ2-2	NA	TRBV4-1	TRBD2	CASSQELEREKESGELFF	TGCGCCAGCAGCCAAGAATTAGAGCGGGAGAAAGAGTCCGGGGAGCTGTTTTTT
TRBJ2-7	NA	TRBV6-6	TRBD1	CASSPPGTGTYEQYF	TGTGCCAGCAGTCCTCCGGGGACAGGAACCTACGAGCAGTACTTC
TRBJ1-2	NA	TRBV13	NA	CASSSGGLGYTF	TGTGCCAGCAGCTCCGGGGGGTTAGGCTACACCTTC
TRBJ2-7	NA	TRBV28	NA	CASSSWGVQYGYEQYF	TGTGCCAGCAGTTCCTGGGGGGTGCAGTACGGTTACGAGCAGTACTTC
TRBJ2-1	NA	TRBV7-2	NA	CASSLGGSYNEQFF	TGTGCCAGCAGCCTGGGAGGTTCCTACAATGAGCAGTTCTTC
TRBJ2-5	NA	TRBV4-1	TRBD2	CASSPLSSGRAQETQYF	TGCGCCAGCAGCCCCCTTTCTAGCGGGAGGGCCCAAGAGACCCAGTACTTC
TRBJ2-2	NA	TRBV5-7	NA	CASSLTGSPGELFF	TGTGCCAGCAGCTTGACAGGGTCCCCCGGGGAGCTGTTTTTT
TRBJ1-4	NA	TRBV9	TRBD1	CASSAGRGGGIEKLFF	TGTGCCAGCAGCGCAGGGAGAGGGGGCGGGATTGAAAAACTGTTTTTT
TRBJ2-5	NA	TRBV9	NA	CASSGTGLRETQYF	TGTGCCAGCAGCGGGACGGGACTCAGGGAGACCCAGTACTTC
TRBJ2-7	NA	TRBV28	NA	CASSLSIGSYEQYF	TGTGCCAGCAGTTTATCAATCGGCTCCTACGAGCAGTACTTC
TRBJ2-7	NA	TRBV27	TRBD2	CASSFGMGLASEQYF	TGTGCCAGCAGTTTTGGGATGGGACTAGCAAGCGAGCAGTACTTC
TRBJ2-7	NA	TRBV6-1	TRBD1	CASTGQESYEQYF	TGTGCCAGCACCGGACAGGAGTCTTACGAGCAGTACTTC
TRBJ2-7	NA	TRBV28	NA	CASSTDRYAYEQYF	TGTGCCAGCAGCACCGACAGGTACGCCTACGAGCAGTACTTC
TRBJ1-5	NA	TRBV6-6	NA	CASSLNQPQHF	TGTGCCAGCAGTCTAAATCAGCCCCAGCATTTT
TRBJ1-4	NA	TRBV4-3	TRBD1	CASSGIDRGQSNEKLFF	TGCGCCAGCAGCGGAATAGACAGGGGGCAGTCTAATGAAAAACTGTTTTTT
TRBJ1-2	NA	TRBV4-1	NA	CASSPGRGWNHTF	TGCGCCAGCAGCCCGGGCAGGGGCTGGAACCACACCTTC
TRBJ1-1	once	TRBV18	NA	CASSRLPITAEAFF	TGTGCCAGCTCCCGCCTCCCTATAACTGCTGAAGCTTTCTTT
TRBJ2-3	NA	TRBV6-5	NA	CASSLSRGPDTQYF	TGTGCCAGCAGTCTATCCAGGGGTCCAGATACGCAGTATTTT
TRBJ2-2	NA	TRBV4-2	TRBD1	CASSQESGTVATGELFF	TGTGCCAGCAGCCAAGAATCCGGGACAGTAGCAACCGGGGAGCTGTTTTTT
TRBJ2-1	NA	TRBV5-1	TRBD2	CASSGGTSGSYNEQFF	TGCGCCAGCAGCGGCGGGACTAGCGGATCCTACAATGAGCAGTTCTTC
TRBJ2-2	NA	TRBV15	NA	CATSRGRGNTGELFF	TGTGCCACCAGCAGAGGGAGGGGAAACACCGGGGAGCTGTTTTTT
TRBJ1-2	NA	TRBV5-4	TRBD1	CATDAETGENGYTF	TGTGCCACCGACGCCGAGACAGGGGAGAATGGCTACACCTTC
TRBJ2-3	NA	TRBV4-2	TRBD2	CASSQEFREREFLDTQYF	TGTGCCAGCAGCCAAGAGTTCCGCGAGCGGGAGTTTTTAGATACGCAGTATTTT
TRBJ2-1	NA	TRBV27	NA	CASSEDRSYNEQFF	TGTGCCAGCAGTGAGGACAGAAGCTACAATGAGCAGTTCTTC
TRBJ1-4	NA	TRBV2	TRBD1	CASRGLTGYEKLFF	TGTGCCAGCAGGGGCTTGACAGGGTACGAAAAACTGTTTTTT
TRBJ2-6	NA	TRBV29-1	NA	CSVDEGSGANVLTF	TGCAGCGTTGATGAGGGCTCTGGGGCCAACGTCCTGACTTTC
TRBJ1-1	NA	TRBV19	NA	CASSIDGGVNTEAFF	TGTGCCAGTAGTATAGACGGCGGCGTGAACACTGAAGCTTTCTTT
TRBJ1-1	NA	TRBV7-9	NA	CASSLLSDTEAFF	TGTGCCAGCAGCTTACTCTCGGACACTGAAGCTTTCTTT
TRBJ1-6	NA	TRBV13	NA	CASSQSIRETLHF	TGTGCCAGCAGCCAAAGCATCCGGGAGACCCTCCACTTT
TRBJ1-3	NA	TRBV6-1	TRBD1	CASRGQGVNTIYF	TGTGCCAGCAGGGGACAGGGCGTAAACACCATATATTTT
TRBJ1-1	few	TRBV5-1	TRBD1	CASRIGQGSTEAFF	TGCGCCAGCAGGATAGGACAGGGAAGTACTGAAGCTTTCTTT
TRBJ1-5	NA	TRBV7-2	NA	CASSSGRQPQHF	TGTGCCAGCAGCTCAGGGCGTCAGCCCCAGCATTTT
TRBJ2-3	NA	TRBV27	NA	CASSYGTSTDTQYF	TGTGCCAGCAGTTATGGGACTAGCACAGATACGCAGTATTTT
TRBJ2-7	NA	TRBV28	TRBD2	CASSFAGGPGEQYF	TGTGCCAGCAGTTTTGCGGGAGGGCCAGGGGAGCAGTACTTC
TRBJ2-5	NA	TRBV7-8	TRBD2	CASPASGTNQETQYF	TGTGCCAGTCCGGCTAGCGGGACAAACCAAGAGACCCAGTACTTC
TRBJ2-7	NA	TRBV28	TRBD2	CASSYPGGGYEQYF	TGTGCCAGCAGTTATCCGGGAGGGGGCTACGAGCAGTACTTC
TRBJ2-1	NA	TRBV5-6	NA	CASSLLSHEQFF	TGTGCCAGCAGCTTGCTCAGTCATGAGCAGTTCTTC
TRBJ2-7	NA	TRBV13	TRBD2	CASSPGMAGVYEQYF	TGTGCCAGCAGCCCCGGAATGGCGGGAGTATACGAGCAGTACTTC
TRBJ2-7	NA	TRBV9	TRBD2	CASSGTSEMGEQYF	TGTGCCAGCAGCGGAACTAGCGAAATGGGTGAGCAGTACTTC
TRBJ2-5	NA	TRBV6-1	NA	CASSEHLRTRSGYQETQYF	TGTGCCAGCAGTGAACACCTTCGCACTAGGAGTGGATACCAAGAGACCCAGTACTTC
TRBJ2-5	NA	TRBV7-3	TRBD1	CASSLFTGGRETQYF	TGTGCCAGCAGCTTATTTACAGGGGGGAGAGAGACCCAGTACTTC
TRBJ2-7	NA	TRBV11-2	NA	CASSLEASSYEQYF	TGTGCCAGCAGCTTAGAGGCTAGCTCCTACGAGCAGTACTTC
TRBJ1-1	NA	TRBV13	TRBD1	CASSPRGLDTEAFF	TGTGCCAGCAGCCCCAGGGGGCTGGACACTGAAGCTTTCTTT
TRBJ1-2	NA	TRBV7-9	TRBD1	CASSLSSWAGQGSSGYTF	TGTGCCAGCAGCTTATCCTCATGGGCCGGACAGGGAAGCTCTGGCTACACCTTC
TRBJ1-4	NA	TRBV6-4	TRBD1	CASSETQGAGEKLFF	TGTGCCAGCAGTGAAACGCAGGGGGCAGGAGAAAAACTGTTTTTT
TRBJ2-6	NA	TRBV19	NA	CASSMVLEAPARGRSLGANVLTF	TGTGCCAGTAGTATGGTCCTTGAGGCCCCCGCTAGAGGGAGGTCGCTTGGGGCCAACGTCCTGACTTTC